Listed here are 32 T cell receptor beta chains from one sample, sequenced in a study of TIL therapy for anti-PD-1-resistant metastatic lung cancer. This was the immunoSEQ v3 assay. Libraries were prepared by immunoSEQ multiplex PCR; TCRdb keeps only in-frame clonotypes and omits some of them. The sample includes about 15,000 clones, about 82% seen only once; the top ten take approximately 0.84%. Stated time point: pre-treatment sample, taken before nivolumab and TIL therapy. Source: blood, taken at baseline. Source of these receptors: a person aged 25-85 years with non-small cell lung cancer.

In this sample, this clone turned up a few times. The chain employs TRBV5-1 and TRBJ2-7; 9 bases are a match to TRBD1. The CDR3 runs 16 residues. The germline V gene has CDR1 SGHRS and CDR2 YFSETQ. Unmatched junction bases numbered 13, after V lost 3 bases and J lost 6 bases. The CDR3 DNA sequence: TGCGCCAGCAGCTACAAAACAGGGGGCCGGCCGGGCGAGCAGTACTTC. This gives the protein CASSYKTGGRPGEQYF.

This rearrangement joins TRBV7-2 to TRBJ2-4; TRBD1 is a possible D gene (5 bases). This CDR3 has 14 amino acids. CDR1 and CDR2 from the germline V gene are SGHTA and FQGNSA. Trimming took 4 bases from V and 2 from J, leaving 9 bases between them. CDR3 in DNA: TGTGCCAGCAGCTACGACAGAACCAAAAACATTCAGTACTTC. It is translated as CASSYDRTKNIQYF.

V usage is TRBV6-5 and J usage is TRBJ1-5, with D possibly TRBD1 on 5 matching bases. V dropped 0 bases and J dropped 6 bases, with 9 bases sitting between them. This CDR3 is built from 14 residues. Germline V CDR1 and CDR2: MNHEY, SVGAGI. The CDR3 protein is CASSYSAGTQPQHF. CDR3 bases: TGTGCCAGCAGTTACTCGGCAGGGACTCAGCCCCAGCATTTT.

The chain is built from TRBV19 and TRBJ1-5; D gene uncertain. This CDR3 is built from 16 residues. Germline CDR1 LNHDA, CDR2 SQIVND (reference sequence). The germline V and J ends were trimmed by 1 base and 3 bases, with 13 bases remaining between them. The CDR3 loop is CASSIGGGQANQPQHF. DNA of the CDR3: TGTGCCAGTAGTATAGGAGGTGGGCAGGCCAATCAGCCCCAGCATTTT.

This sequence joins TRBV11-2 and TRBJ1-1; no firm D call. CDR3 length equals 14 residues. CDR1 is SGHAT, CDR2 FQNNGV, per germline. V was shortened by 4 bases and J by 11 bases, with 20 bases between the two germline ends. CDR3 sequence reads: CASSSRPPGVLAFF. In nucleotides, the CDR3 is TGTGCCAGCAGCTCTAGACCCCCTGGGGTTTTGGCTTTCTTT.

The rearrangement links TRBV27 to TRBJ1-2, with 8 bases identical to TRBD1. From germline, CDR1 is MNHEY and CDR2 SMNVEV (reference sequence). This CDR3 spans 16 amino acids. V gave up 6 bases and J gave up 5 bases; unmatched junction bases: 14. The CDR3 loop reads CASRADRVLGIYGYTF. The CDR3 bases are TGTGCCAGCAGGGCGGACAGGGTTTTAGGGATATATGGCTACACCTTC.

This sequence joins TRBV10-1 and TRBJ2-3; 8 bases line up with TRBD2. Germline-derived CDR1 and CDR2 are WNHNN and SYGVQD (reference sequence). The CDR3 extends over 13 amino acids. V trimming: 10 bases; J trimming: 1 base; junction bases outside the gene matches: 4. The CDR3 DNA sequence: TGCGCCACCGAGCGGGAGTGCACAGATACGCAGTATTTT. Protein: CATERECTDTQYF.

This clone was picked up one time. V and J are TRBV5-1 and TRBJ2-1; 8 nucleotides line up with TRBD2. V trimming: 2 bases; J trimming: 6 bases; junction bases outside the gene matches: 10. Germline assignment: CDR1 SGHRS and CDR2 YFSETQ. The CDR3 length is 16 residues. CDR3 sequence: CASSFYGLAGRNEQFF. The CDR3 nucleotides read TGCGCCAGCAGCTTTTATGGGCTAGCGGGCCGCAATGAGCAGTTCTTC.

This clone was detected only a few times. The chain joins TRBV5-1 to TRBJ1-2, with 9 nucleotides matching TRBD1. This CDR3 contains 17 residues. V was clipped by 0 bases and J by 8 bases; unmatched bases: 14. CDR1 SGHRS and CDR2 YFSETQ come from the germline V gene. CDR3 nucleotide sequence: TGCGCCAGCAGCTTGGCCGGGGGAGAGACAGGGGGAAAGGGCTACACCTTC. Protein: CASSLAGGETGGKGYTF.

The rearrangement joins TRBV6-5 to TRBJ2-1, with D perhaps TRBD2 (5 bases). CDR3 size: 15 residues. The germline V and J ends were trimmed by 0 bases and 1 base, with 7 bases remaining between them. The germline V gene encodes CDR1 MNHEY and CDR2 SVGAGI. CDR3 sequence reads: CASSYSRASYNEQFF. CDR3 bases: TGTGCCAGCAGTTACTCGCGGGCATCCTACAATGAGCAGTTCTTC.

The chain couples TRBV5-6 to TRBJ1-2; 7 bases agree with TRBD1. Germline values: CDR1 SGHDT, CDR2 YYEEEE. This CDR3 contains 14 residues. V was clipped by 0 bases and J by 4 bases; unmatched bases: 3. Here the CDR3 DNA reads TGTGCCAGCAGCTTGGGACAGGGTTCCTATGGCTACACCTTC. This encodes CASSLGQGSYGYTF.

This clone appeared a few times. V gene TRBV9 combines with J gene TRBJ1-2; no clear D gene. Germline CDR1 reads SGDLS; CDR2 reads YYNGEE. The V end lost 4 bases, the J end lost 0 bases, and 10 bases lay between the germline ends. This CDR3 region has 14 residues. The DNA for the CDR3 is TGTGCCAGCAGCAGTTGGAGCACTAACTATGGCTACACCTTC. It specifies CASSSWSTNYGYTF.

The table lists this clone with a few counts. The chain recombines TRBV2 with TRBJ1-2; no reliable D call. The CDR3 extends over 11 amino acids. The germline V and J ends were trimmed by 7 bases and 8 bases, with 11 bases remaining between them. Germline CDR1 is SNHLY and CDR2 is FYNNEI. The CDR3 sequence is CASTSARGYTF. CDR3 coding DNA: TGTGCCAGCACCTCGGCGCGAGGCTACACCTTC.

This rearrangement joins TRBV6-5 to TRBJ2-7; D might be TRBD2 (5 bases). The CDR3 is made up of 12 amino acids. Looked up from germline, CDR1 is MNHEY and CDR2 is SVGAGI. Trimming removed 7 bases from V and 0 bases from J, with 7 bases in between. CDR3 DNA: TGTGCCAGCACGGGGAACTCCTACGAGCAGTACTTC. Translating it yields CASTGNSYEQYF.

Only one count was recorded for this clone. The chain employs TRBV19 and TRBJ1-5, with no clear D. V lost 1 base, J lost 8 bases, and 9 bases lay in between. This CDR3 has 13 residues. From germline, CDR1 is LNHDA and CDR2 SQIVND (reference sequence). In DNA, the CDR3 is TGTGCCAGTAGTATAGGTTTTGGGAAGCCCCAGCATTTT. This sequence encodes CASSIGFGKPQHF.

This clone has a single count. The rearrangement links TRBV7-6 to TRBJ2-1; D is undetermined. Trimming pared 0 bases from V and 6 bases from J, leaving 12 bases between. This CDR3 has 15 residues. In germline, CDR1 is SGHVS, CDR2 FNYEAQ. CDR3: CASSLARALTNEQFF. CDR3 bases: TGTGCCAGCAGCTTAGCCCGGGCCCTAACCAATGAGCAGTTCTTC.

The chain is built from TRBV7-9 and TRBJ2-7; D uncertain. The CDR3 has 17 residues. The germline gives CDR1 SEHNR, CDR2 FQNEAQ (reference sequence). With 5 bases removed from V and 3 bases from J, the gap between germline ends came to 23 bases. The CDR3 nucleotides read TGTGCCAGCAGCACCTGGCTGAAGTCGCAACTGAACTACGAGCAGTACGTC. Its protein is CASSTWLKSQLNYEQYV.

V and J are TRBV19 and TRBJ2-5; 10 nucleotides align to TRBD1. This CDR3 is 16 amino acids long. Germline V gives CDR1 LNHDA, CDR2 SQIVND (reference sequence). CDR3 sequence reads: CATGGRVTFGGETQYF. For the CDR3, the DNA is TGTGCGACAGGGGGCAGGGTAACTTTTGGGGGAGAGACCCAGTACTTC.

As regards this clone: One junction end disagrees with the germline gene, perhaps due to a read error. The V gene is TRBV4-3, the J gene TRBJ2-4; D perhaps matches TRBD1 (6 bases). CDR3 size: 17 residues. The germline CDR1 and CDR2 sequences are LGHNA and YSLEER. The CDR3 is CASSKDLQGAGENIQYF. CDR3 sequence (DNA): TGCGCCAGCAGCAAAGATCTACAGGGCGCCGGGGAGAACATTCAGTACTTC.

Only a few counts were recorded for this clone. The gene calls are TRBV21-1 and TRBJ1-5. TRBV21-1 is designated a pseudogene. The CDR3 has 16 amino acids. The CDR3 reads CASSTRGAGEAQPQHF. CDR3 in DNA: TGTGCCAGCAGCACAAGGGGAGCGGGGGAAGCTCAGCCCCAGCATTTT.

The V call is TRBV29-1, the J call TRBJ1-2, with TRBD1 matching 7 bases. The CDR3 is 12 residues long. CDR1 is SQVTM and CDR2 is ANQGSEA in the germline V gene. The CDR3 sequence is CRAGTANYGYTF. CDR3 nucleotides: TGCAGAGCCGGGACAGCGAACTATGGCTACACCTTC.

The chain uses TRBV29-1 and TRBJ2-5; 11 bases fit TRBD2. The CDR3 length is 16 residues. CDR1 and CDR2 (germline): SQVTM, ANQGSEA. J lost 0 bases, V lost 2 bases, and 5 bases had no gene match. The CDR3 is CSVELAGGRHQETQYF. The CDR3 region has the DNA TGCAGCGTTGAACTAGCGGGGGGCCGCCACCAAGAGACCCAGTACTTC.

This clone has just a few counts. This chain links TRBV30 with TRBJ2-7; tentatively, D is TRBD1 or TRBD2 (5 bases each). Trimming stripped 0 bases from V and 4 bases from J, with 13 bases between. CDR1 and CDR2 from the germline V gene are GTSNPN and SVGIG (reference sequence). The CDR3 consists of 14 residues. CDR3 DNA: TGTGCCTGGAGTGTGGCTGGGGGTGGGTACGAGCAGTACTTC. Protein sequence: CAWSVAGGGYEQYF.

For the CDR3, the DNA is TGTGCCAGCAGAAGGGTACTAGCGGGGGGGCCCACAGATACGCAGTATTTT. Translation: CASRRVLAGGPTDTQYF. The chain employs TRBV28 and TRBJ2-3, with 13 bases identical to TRBD2. Germline V CDR1 and CDR2: MDHEN, SYDVKM. The CDR3 is made up of 17 amino acids. Trimming removed 6 bases from V and 2 bases from J; junction bases left unmatched: 8.

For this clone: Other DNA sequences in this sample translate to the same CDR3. The CDR3 DNA sequence: TGTGCCAGCAGCTTGACAGGGGGCACTGAAGCTTTCTTT. Translating it yields CASSLTGGTEAFF. J is TRBJ1-1 and V is TRBV7-2, with 9 bases matching TRBD1. Germline V CDR1 and CDR2: SGHTA, FQGNSA. V shed 3 bases and J 4 bases; nucleotides not matched to a gene: 0. CDR3 length: 13 residues. Full variable domain (rest looked up from reference TRBV7-2 and TRBJ1-1): GAGVSQSPSNKVTEKGKDVELRCDPISGHTALYWYRQSLGQGLEFLIYFQGNSAPDKSGLPSDRFSAERTGGSVSTLTIQRTQQEDSAVYLCASSLTGGTEAFFGQGTRLTVV.

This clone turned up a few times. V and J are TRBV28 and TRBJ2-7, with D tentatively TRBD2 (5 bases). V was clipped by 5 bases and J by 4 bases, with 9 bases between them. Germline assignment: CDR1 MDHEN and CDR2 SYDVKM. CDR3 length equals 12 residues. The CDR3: CASSVSGYEQYF. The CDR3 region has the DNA TGTGCCAGCAGTGTTTCGGGGTACGAGCAGTACTTC.

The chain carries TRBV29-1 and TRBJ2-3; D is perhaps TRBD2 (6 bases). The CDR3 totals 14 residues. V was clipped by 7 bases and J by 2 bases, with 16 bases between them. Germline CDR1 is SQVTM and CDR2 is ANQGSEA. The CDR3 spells CSESGLANTDTQYF. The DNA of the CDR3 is TGCAGCGAGAGCGGGCTAGCGAACACAGATACGCAGTATTTT.

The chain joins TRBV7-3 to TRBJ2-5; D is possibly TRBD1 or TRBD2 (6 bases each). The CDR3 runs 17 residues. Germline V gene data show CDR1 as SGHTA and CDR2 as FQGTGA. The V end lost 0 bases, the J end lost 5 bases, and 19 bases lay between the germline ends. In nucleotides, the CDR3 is TGTGCCAGCAGCTTAACGGTGGTGGAGGGGGTAAATGAGACCCAGTACTTC. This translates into CASSLTVVEGVNETQYF.

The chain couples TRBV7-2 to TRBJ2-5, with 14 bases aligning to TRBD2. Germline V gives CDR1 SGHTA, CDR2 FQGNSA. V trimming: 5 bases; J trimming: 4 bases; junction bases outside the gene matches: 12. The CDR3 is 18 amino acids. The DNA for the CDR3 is TGTGCCAGCAGCCTGGGACTAGCGGGGGACATGGGCCCAGAGACCCAGTACTTC. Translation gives CASSLGLAGDMGPETQYF.

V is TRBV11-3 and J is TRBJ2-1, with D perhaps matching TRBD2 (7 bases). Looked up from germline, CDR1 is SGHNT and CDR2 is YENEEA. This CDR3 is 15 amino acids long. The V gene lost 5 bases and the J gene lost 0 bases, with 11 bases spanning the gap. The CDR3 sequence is CASSQRGASYNEQFF. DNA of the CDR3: TGTGCCAGCAGCCAACGGGGGGCCTCCTACAATGAGCAGTTCTTC.

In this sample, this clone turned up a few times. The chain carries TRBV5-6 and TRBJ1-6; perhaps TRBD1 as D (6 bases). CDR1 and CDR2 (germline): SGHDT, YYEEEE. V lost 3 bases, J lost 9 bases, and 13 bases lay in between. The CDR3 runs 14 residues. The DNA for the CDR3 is TGTGCCAGCAGCTCCGGACAGAGAGGTTCACCCCTCCACTTT. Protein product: CASSSGQRGSPLHF.

The CDR3 loop reads CASSPHAGGMETQYF. The CDR3 nucleotides read TGTGCCAGCAGCCCCCATGCCGGCGGGATGGAGACCCAGTACTTC. This chain connects TRBV7-9 to TRBJ2-5; maybe TRBD2 (6 bases). Trimming took 5 bases from V and 5 from J, leaving 18 bases between them. The germline gives CDR1 SEHNR, CDR2 FQNEAQ (reference sequence). The CDR3 totals 15 residues.